The 27 T cell receptor beta chains reported below all come from one sample, sequenced in a study of blood T cell repertoires in COVID-19. The table came from immunoSEQ multiplex PCR; TCRdb's copy has only in-frame clones and leaves some out. This repertoire shows 250,000 or so clones, 89% found once; its top ten account for roughly 5%. Material: peripheral blood. These receptors came from a woman in her thirties or forties who had recovered from COVID-19.

V is TRBV2 and J is TRBJ1-6, with 10 bases matching TRBD1. The CDR3 extends over 15 amino acids. Germline V gene lookup returns CDR1 SNHLY and CDR2 FYNNEI. V dropped 7 bases and J dropped 6; count of bases not matched to a gene: 6. Here the CDR3 reads CASTVGQGGNSPLHF. The CDR3 DNA is TGTGCCAGCACCGTAGGACAGGGGGGTAATTCACCCCTCCACTTT.

The rearrangement links TRBV5-1 to TRBJ2-7; 7 nucleotides agree with TRBD2. J lost 5 bases, V lost 1 base, and 9 bases had no gene match. The CDR3 has 15 amino acids. Germline loops: CDR1 SGHRS, CDR2 YFSETQ. The CDR3 is CASSLTERELDEQYV. In DNA, the CDR3 is TGCGCCAGCAGCTTGACCGAGCGGGAACTGGACGAGCAGTACGTC.

This clone was seen a single time. The chain employs TRBV30 and TRBJ2-2, with TRBD2 matching 7 bases. V dropped 3 bases and J dropped 0; count of bases not matched to a gene: 1. The CDR3 spans 14 residues. CDR1 is GTSNPN, CDR2 SVGIG, per germline (reference sequence). The CDR3 loop is CAWRGRANTGELFF. The CDR3 nucleotides are TGTGCCTGGAGGGGGAGGGCGAACACCGGGGAGCTGTTTTTT.

The chain couples TRBV27 to TRBJ1-4, with 10 bases identical to TRBD1. V trimming: 4 bases; J trimming: 10 bases; junction bases outside the gene matches: 9. The CDR3 spans 15 residues. Looked up from germline, CDR1 is MNHEY and CDR2 is SMNVEV (reference sequence). In DNA form, the CDR3 reads TGTGCCAGCAGTTCGGGGACAGGGGTGTTAGGAAAACTGTTTTTT. Encoded protein: CASSSGTGVLGKLFF.

J is TRBJ2-3 and V is TRBV7-6, with TRBD2 matching over 11 bases. V lost 2 bases, J lost 5 bases, and 6 bases stayed unmatched. This CDR3 is 16 amino acids long. Germline CDR1 is SGHVS and CDR2 is FNYEAQ. In nucleotides, the CDR3 is TGTGCCAGCAGCTTACTAGCGGGGGGAAGCCTAGATACGCAGTATTTT. The encoded protein is CASSLLAGGSLDTQYF.

CDR3 sequence (DNA): TGTGCCAGCAGTGGATCAGGGGGCGGCGAGCAGTACGTC. Amino acids: CASSGSGGGEQYV. The chain is built from TRBV6-2 or TRBV6-3 and TRBJ2-7; 8 positions agree with TRBD1. V shed 5 bases, J shed 6 bases, and the junction held 6 bases outside the gene matches. The CDR3 totals 13 residues. Per germline, CDR1 MNHEY and CDR2 SVGEGT.

The V call is TRBV7-5, the J call TRBJ1-1; the table's D call TRBD1 went unverified against the DNA. TRBV7-5 is a known pseudogene. The CDR3 length is 13 residues. CDR3 region: CVRSPSTGMVAFF. Written as DNA, the CDR3 is TGTGTCAGAAGCCCATCGACAGGGATGGTAGCTTTCTTT.

The chain recombines TRBV29-1 with TRBJ2-1; D remains unclear. CDR1 is SQVTM and CDR2 is ANQGSEA in the germline V gene. The V and J ends lost 7 bases and 3 bases respectively, with 10 bases between them. This CDR3 has 12 residues. The CDR3 spells CSEHTDYNEQFF. The CDR3 bases are TGCAGCGAACATACCGACTACAATGAGCAGTTCTTC.

The chain carries TRBV10-3 and TRBJ1-3; possible D gene TRBD1, 5 bases. Trimming left V 7 bases short and J 4 bases short, with 11 bases between. The CDR3 extends over 13 amino acids. Germline V gene sequence: CDR1 ENHRY, CDR2 SYGVKD. The CDR3 nucleotides are TGTGCCATCACTGGACACGGAGGAAACACCATATATTTT. Protein sequence: CAITGHGGNTIYF.

This clone has only a few counts. This sequence joins TRBV11-3 and TRBJ2-5, with 9 positions matching TRBD2. This CDR3 has 14 amino acids. CDR1 and CDR2 from the germline V gene are SGHNT and YENEEA. J gave up 9 bases and V 1 base, and 6 bases lay outside the gene matches. CDR3 residues: CASSLGSSGDSQYF. Here the CDR3 DNA reads TGTGCCAGCAGCTTAGGGTCTAGCGGGGACTCCCAGTACTTC.

The chain combines TRBV7-9 with TRBJ1-2, with 8 bases fitting TRBD1. The CDR3 sequence is 16 residues long. The germline CDR1 and CDR2 sequences are SEHNR and FQNEAQ (reference sequence). With 5 bases clipped from V and 2 bases from J, the junction kept 10 bases outside the gene matches. CDR3 region: CASSPGQGGRNYGYTF. The CDR3 DNA reads TGTGCCAGCAGCCCCGGACAGGGCGGTAGAAACTATGGCTACACCTTC.

The chain links TRBV24-1 to TRBJ2-5; 10 bases match TRBD1. The J segment lost 2 bases and the V segment lost 11 bases, leaving 10 bases of the junction unmatched. Germline V CDR1 and CDR2: KGHDR, SFDVKD. CDR3 size: 15 residues. Here the CDR3 reads CAISDQGQGQETQYF. As DNA, the CDR3 is TGTGCCATCTCAGACCAGGGACAGGGGCAAGAGACCCAGTACTTC.

As DNA, the CDR3 is TGTGCCAGCAGTCGGCTTAGCGGGGTGCAGTACTTC. Its protein product is CASSRLSGVQYF. The chain recombines TRBV6-5 with TRBJ2-7; 8 nucleotides agree with TRBD2. The germline gives CDR1 MNHEY, CDR2 SVGAGI. The length of the CDR3 is 12 residues. J lost 9 bases, V lost 5 bases, and 6 bases had no gene match.

V and J are TRBV6-5 and TRBJ2-3; a possible D gene is TRBD1 (5 bases). The CDR3 contains 15 residues. Germline CDR1 reads MNHEY; CDR2 reads SVGAGI. Trimming removed 2 bases at V and 2 bases at J, with 11 bases between. The CDR3 coding sequence is TGTGCCAGCAGTTACGGGTGGACAAACACAGATACGCAGTATTTT. It specifies CASSYGWTNTDTQYF.

The V and J genes are TRBV5-6 and TRBJ2-7; D possibly corresponds to TRBD1 (5 bases). Germline lookup yields CDR1 SGHDT and CDR2 YYEEEE. The CDR3 has 15 residues. Trimming removed 4 bases from V and 5 bases from J, with 19 bases in between. Here the CDR3 reads CASSAGISSGHEQYF. The CDR3 DNA sequence: TGTGCCAGCAGCGCAGGGATTTCTTCAGGTCACGAGCAGTACTTC.

The genes are TRBV9 and TRBJ2-3, with D possibly TRBD2 on 5 matching bases. The germline V gene encodes CDR1 SGDLS and CDR2 YYNGEE. This CDR3 has 13 amino acids. V gave up 6 bases and J gave up 5 bases, with 13 bases separating them. The CDR3 nucleotides read TGTGCCAGCAAGGCTAGCATAGTAGATACGCAGTATTTT. Its translation is CASKASIVDTQYF.

The chain joins TRBV19 to TRBJ1-2, with 10 bases that match TRBD1. The germline V gene encodes CDR1 LNHDA and CDR2 SQIVND (reference sequence). CDR3 length equals 14 residues. V lost 5 bases and J lost 8; bases outside the gene matches: 8. The CDR3 nucleotides are TGTGCCAGTAGTCGTCCCGGGACAGGGGACGGCTACACCTTC. Translated, it gives CASSRPGTGDGYTF.

This clone was counted once. The V call is TRBV6-5, the J call TRBJ2-3, with D possibly matching TRBD2 (6 bases). Germline loops: CDR1 MNHEY, CDR2 SVGAGI. V dropped 4 bases and J dropped 8 bases, with 7 bases sitting between them. The CDR3 is made up of 11 amino acids. Written as DNA, the CDR3 is TGTGCCAGCAGTTCGGAGGGTACGCAGTATTTT. It specifies CASSSEGTQYF.

The chain combines TRBV19 with TRBJ2-3; 9 nucleotides match TRBD1. This CDR3 has 14 amino acids. After removal of 7 bases from V and 5 bases from J, the junction contained 7 bases not matched to a gene. Germline lookup yields CDR1 LNHDA and CDR2 SQIVND (reference sequence). CDR3 in amino acids: CASTRTGVEDTQYF. DNA of the CDR3: TGTGCCAGTACGCGGACAGGGGTGGAAGATACGCAGTATTTT.

This chain uses TRBV9 with TRBJ2-1; D is perhaps TRBD2 (6 bases). The CDR3 totals 14 residues. The ends were cut back, 7 bases at V and 0 bases at J, with 11 bases in the middle. In germline, CDR1 is SGDLS, CDR2 YYNGEE. In DNA form, the CDR3 reads TGTGCCAGCTCCGGGGGAAACTCCTACAATGAGCAGTTCTTC. It specifies CASSGGNSYNEQFF.

J is TRBJ1-2 and V is TRBV24-1; 9 nucleotides line up with TRBD1. The CDR3 has 15 amino acids. In germline, CDR1 is KGHDR, CDR2 SFDVKD. With 4 bases clipped from V and 7 bases from J, the junction kept 9 bases outside the gene matches. For the CDR3, the DNA is TGTGCCACCAGTGAGGCGACAGGGGGGGAATTTGGCTACACCTTC. Translated, it gives CATSEATGGEFGYTF.

The chain combines TRBV5-1 with TRBJ1-1; tentative D call: TRBD1 (6 bases). Germline lookup yields CDR1 SGHRS and CDR2 YFSETQ. CDR3 length: 16 amino acids. Trimming removed 4 bases from V and 7 bases from J, with 23 bases in between. DNA for the CDR3: TGCGCCAGCAGCCATCGGAGCCGGGACACCAGGGGTGAAGCTTTCTTT. Its protein product is CASSHRSRDTRGEAFF.

The rearrangement uses TRBV6-5 and TRBJ1-2; TRBD1 matches 8 bases. This CDR3 contains 14 residues. V lost 7 bases, J lost 5 bases, and 9 bases stayed unmatched. The germline CDR1 and CDR2 sequences are MNHEY and SVGAGI. The CDR3 coding sequence is TGTGCCAGCACCCAACAGGGGGAATCTTATGGCTACACCTTC. It is translated as CASTQQGESYGYTF.

V is TRBV5-4 and J is TRBJ2-1; TRBD1 matches at 7 bases. The CDR3 is 15 residues long. Trimming at V came to 0 bases and at J to 4 bases, leaving 4 bases not matched to a gene. CDR1 and CDR2 from the germline V gene are SGHNT and YYREEE (reference sequence). The CDR3: CASSLAQGQYNEQFF. CDR3 nucleotides: TGTGCCAGCAGCTTGGCACAGGGGCAGTACAATGAGCAGTTCTTC.

The chain employs TRBV13 and TRBJ2-5; no reliable D call. From germline, CDR1 is PRHDT and CDR2 FYEKMQ (reference sequence). The germline V and J ends were trimmed by 2 bases and 5 bases, with 6 bases remaining between them. The CDR3 extends over 12 amino acids. This CDR3 is CASSLQSETQYF. The CDR3 DNA reads TGTGCCAGCAGCTTACAGTCGGAGACCCAGTACTTC. Full variable domain (rest looked up from reference TRBV13 and TRBJ2-5): AAGVIQSPRHLIKEKRETATLKCYPIPRHDTVYWYQQGPGQDPQFLISFYEKMQSDKGSIPDRFSAQQFSDYHSELNMSSLELGDSALYFCASSLQSETQYFGPGTRLLVL.

In DNA, the CDR3 is TGTGCCAGCAGTTTAAAAGGGGGCGCGAGTAATTCACCCCTCCACTTT. Translation: CASSLKGGASNSPLHF. The chain uses TRBV27 and TRBJ1-6; 7 bases map to TRBD1. The CDR3 is made up of 16 amino acids. Per the germline V gene, CDR1 is MNHEY and CDR2 is SMNVEV (reference sequence). With V trimmed by 2 bases and J by 6 bases, 7 bases remained unmatched.

The genes are TRBV30 and TRBJ1-1; D gene ambiguous. This CDR3 region has 13 residues. Looked up from germline, CDR1 is GTSNPN and CDR2 is SVGIG (reference sequence). With 4 bases removed from V and 0 bases from J, the gap between germline ends came to 9 bases. This chain's CDR3 is CAWNRGMNTEAFF. CDR3 DNA sequence: TGTGCCTGGAATAGAGGGATGAACACTGAAGCTTTCTTT. The full variable domain, its missing parts supplied by reference TRBV30 and TRBJ1-1, is SQTIHQWPATLVQPVGSPLSLECTVEGTSNPNLYWYRQAAGRGLQLLFYSVGIGQISSEVPQNLSASRPQDRQFILSSKKLLLSDSGFYLCAWNRGMNTEAFFGQGTRLTVV.